This T cell receptor beta chain is from a study of blood T cells in healthy people across ages. Overall study results and limits: Since the PBMCs were unsorted, naive and antigen-experienced cells could not be conclusively compared.

Trimming removed 4 bases from V and 3 bases from J; junction bases left unmatched: 8. CDR3 size: 17 residues. Germline V CDR1 and CDR2: SGHNT, YENEEA. This clonotype has just one count. Its antigen is not known. PCR was performed a second time for about 7 to 11 cycles using a sample-barcoded 5' primer and a J-beta primer mix. All cDNA molecules were each tagged by a template-switch adaptor with 12 random nucleotides. TCRdb re-analysed the 5' RACE reads in MiXCR, keeping a single row per CDR3 protein. The table shows fewer than 1 million distinct CDR3 sequences, with about 42% occurring only once. Sequencing was performed on blood. V is TRBV11-3 and J is TRBJ2-3; TRBD2 aligns across 12 bases. This receptor was identified in a man in his 60s in good health. The CDR3 sequence is CASSSGLAGPTTDTQYF. CDR3 nucleotide sequence: TGTGCCAGCAGCTCCGGACTAGCGGGACCAACGACAGATACGCAGTATTTT. The full variable domain, its missing parts supplied by reference TRBV11-3 and TRBJ2-3, is EAGVVQSPRYKIIEKKQPVAFWCNPISGHNTLYWYLQNLGQGPELLIRYENEEAVDDSQLPKDRFSAERLKGVDSTLKIQPAELGDSAVYLCASSSGLAGPTTDTQYFGPGTRLTVL.